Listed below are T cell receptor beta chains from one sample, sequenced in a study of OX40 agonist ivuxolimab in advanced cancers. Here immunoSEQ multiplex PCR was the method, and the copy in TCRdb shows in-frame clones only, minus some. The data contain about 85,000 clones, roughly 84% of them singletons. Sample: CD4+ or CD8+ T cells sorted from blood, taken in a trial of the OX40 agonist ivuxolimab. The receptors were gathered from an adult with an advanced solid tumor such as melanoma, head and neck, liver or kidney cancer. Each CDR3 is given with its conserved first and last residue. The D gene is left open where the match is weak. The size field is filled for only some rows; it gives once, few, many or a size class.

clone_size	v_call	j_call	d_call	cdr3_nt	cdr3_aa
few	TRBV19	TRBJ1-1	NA	TGTGCCAGTAGTTCGCCCAAACAGTTGGGGACTGAAGCTTTCTTT	CASSSPKQLGTEAFF
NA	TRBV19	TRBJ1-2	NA	TGTGCCAGTAGTATAGAGTTGAGGGGCTATGGCTACACCTTC	CASSIELRGYGYTF
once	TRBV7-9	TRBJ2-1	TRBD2	TGTGCCAGCCTCCGACTAGCGGGAGGGCGATACAATGAGCAGTTCTTC	CASLRLAGGRYNEQFF
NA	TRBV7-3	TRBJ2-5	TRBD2	TGTGCCAGCAGTCGAAGCGGGACAGAGACCCAGTACTTC	CASSRSGTETQYF
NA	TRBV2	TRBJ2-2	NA	TGTGCCAGCAGAGAGTGGACAAACACCGGGGAGCTGTTTTTT	CASREWTNTGELFF
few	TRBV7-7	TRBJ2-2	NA	TGTGCCAGCAGACGGACCTACACCGGGGAGCTGTTTTTT	CASRRTYTGELFF
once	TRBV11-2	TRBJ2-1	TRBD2	TGTGCCAGCAGCAAAGGGCGGCTAGCGGGGGGAAGCTCCTACAATGAGCAGTTCTTC	CASSKGRLAGGSSYNEQFF
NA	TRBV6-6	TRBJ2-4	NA	TGTGCCAGCAGTTATGGGGGTTTGGGTGAAAACATTCAGTACTTC	CASSYGGLGENIQYF
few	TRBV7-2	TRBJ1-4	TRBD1	TGTGCCAGCAGCTCGGACAGGGGTGATGAAAAACTGTTTTTT	CASSSDRGDEKLFF
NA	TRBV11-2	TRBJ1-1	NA	TGTGCCAGCAGCCTCACCGGGGGGGAAACTGAAGCTTTCTTT	CASSLTGGETEAFF
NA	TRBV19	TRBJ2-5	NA	TGTGCCAGTAGTATTCCAGGAGGGTTTGAAGAGACCCAGTACTTC	CASSIPGGFEETQYF
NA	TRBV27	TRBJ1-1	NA	TGTGCCAGCAGTTTATTCCCCCGGGGAAAGGGGAACACTGAAGCTTTCTTT	CASSLFPRGKGNTEAFF
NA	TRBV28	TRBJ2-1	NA	TGTGCCAGCAGTTACACCCGGGGTGAGCAGTTCTTC	CASSYTRGEQFF
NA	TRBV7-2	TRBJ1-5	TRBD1	TGTGCCAGCAGCTTATCGGGACAGGGGGTAAGAGCTCAGCCCCAGCATTTT	CASSLSGQGVRAQPQHF
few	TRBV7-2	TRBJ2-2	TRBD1	TGTGCCAGCAGCTTAGGCTCAGGGGGCTCCGCCGGGGAGCTGTTTTTT	CASSLGSGGSAGELFF
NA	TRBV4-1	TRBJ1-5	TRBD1	TGCGCCAGCAGCCAAGAGAAACTGGGACAGAATCAGCCCCAGCATTTT	CASSQEKLGQNQPQHF
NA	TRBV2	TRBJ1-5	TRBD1	TGTGCCAGCAGTCGACAGGGGAATCAGCCCCAGCATTTT	CASSRQGNQPQHF
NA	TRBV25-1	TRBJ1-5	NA	TGTGCCAGCAGTGGAGGAAGCAATCAGCCCCAGCATTTT	CASSGGSNQPQHF
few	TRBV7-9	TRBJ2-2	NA	TGTGCCAGCAGCTTAGCACTCATAGGGACCGGGGAGCTGTTTTTT	CASSLALIGTGELFF
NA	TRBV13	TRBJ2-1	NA	TGTGCCAGCAAGGGTTACAATGAGCAGTTCTTC	CASKGYNEQFF